The 20 T cell receptor beta chains below come from one sample, sequenced in a study of blood T cell repertoires in COVID-19. The table came from immunoSEQ multiplex PCR; TCRdb's copy has only in-frame clones and leaves some out. The sample comprises fewer than 400,000 clones, more than 85% of which are singletons, and about a fifth rests with the top ten. What was sequenced was PBMCs or T cells enriched from blood (not recorded which). The source is a woman aged 30 to 39 who had recovered from COVID-19.

The gene calls are TRBV15 and TRBJ2-7; D possibly corresponds to TRBD2 (6 bases). Germline assignment: CDR1 LNHNV and CDR2 YYDKDF (reference sequence). V was trimmed by 0 bases and J by 5 bases, leaving 14 bases between them. The CDR3 totals 15 residues. The CDR3 region has the DNA TGTGCCACCAGCAGAGATTCAGCTAGCGTCCACGAGCAGTACTTC. It is translated as CATSRDSASVHEQYF.

V and J are TRBV18 and TRBJ2-5; D is unresolved. Germline V gene lookup returns CDR1 KGHSH and CDR2 LQKENI. There are 12 residues in the CDR3. Trimming took 3 bases from V and 4 from J, leaving 6 bases between them. CDR3 nucleotide sequence: TGTGCCAGCTCACCCGCCAGAGAGACCCAGTACTTC. Amino acid sequence: CASSPARETQYF.

This clone was picked up one time. The chain links TRBV7-6 to TRBJ2-7; D is possibly TRBD2 (6 bases). Trimming cost V 3 bases and J 0 bases, with 12 bases left between them. The length of the CDR3 is 15 residues. Per germline, CDR1 SGHVS and CDR2 FNYEAQ. The CDR3 nucleotides read TGTGCCAGCAGCTTGCGGGACGGGGACTCCTACGAGCAGTACTTC. It encodes CASSLRDGDSYEQYF.

The chain couples TRBV6-5 to TRBJ2-3; D might be TRBD2 (6 bases). The CDR3 runs 15 residues. CDR1 and CDR2 from the germline V gene are MNHEY and SVGAGI. Trimming left V 4 bases short and J 2 bases short, with 13 bases between. The CDR3 region is CASSFRGGFTDTQYF. CDR3 nucleotide sequence: TGTGCCAGCAGTTTCCGGGGAGGATTCACAGATACGCAGTATTTT.

The J gene is TRBJ1-1, the V gene TRBV4-1; 8 bases are a match to TRBD1. Germline V lookup: CDR1 MGHRA, CDR2 YSYEKL. The CDR3 extends over 15 amino acids. V lost 1 base to trimming and J lost 1 base; unmatched junction nucleotides: 2. The CDR3 here is CASSQAGTGNTEAFF. The CDR3 bases are TGCGCCAGCAGCCAAGCCGGGACAGGGAACACTGAAGCTTTCTTT.

The CDR3 DNA sequence: TGTGCCAGCAGCTTATTTAGTTCCGCAGATACGCAGTATTTT. The encoded protein is CASSLFSSADTQYF. J is TRBJ2-3 and V is TRBV7-2; no clear D gene. Trimming took 2 bases from V and 4 from J, leaving 10 bases between them. This CDR3 contains 14 residues. CDR1 and CDR2 from the germline V gene are SGHTA and FQGNSA.

V is TRBV12-3 or TRBV12-4 and J is TRBJ2-5; 7 bases are a match to TRBD2. Trimming took 8 bases from V and 4 from J; bases not matched to a gene: 7. This CDR3 has 13 amino acids. CDR3 bases: TGTGCCAGCCGGTGGGAGGGAAGAGAGACCCAGTACTTC. Protein: CASRWEGRETQYF.

The V gene is TRBV2, the J gene TRBJ2-1; tentatively, D is TRBD2 (6 bases). This CDR3 is built from 11 residues. Germline assignment: CDR1 SNHLY and CDR2 FYNNEI. V lost 7 bases and J 13 bases, leaving 14 bases between the germline ends. CDR3: CASTSRDSQFF. In DNA form, the CDR3 reads TGTGCCAGCACCAGCCGGGACTCTCAGTTCTTC.

V usage is TRBV7-2 and J usage is TRBJ1-2; D might be TRBD1 (6 bases). The V gene's germline CDR1 is SGHTA and CDR2 FQGNSA. V gave up 5 bases and J gave up 5 bases, with 15 bases separating them. The CDR3 loop spans 14 amino acids. The CDR3 reads CASSENQGWYGYTF. DNA for the CDR3: TGTGCCAGCAGCGAGAACCAGGGGTGGTATGGCTACACCTTC.

This chain uses TRBV6-5 with TRBJ1-2, with 8 positions matching TRBD1. With 6 bases clipped from V and 7 bases from J, the junction kept 4 bases outside the gene matches. Germline lookup yields CDR1 MNHEY and CDR2 SVGAGI. There are 12 residues in the CDR3. For the CDR3, the DNA is TGTGCCAGCAGGGACAGGGAAATTGGCTACACCTTC. Translated, it gives CASRDREIGYTF.

The chain employs TRBV21-1 and TRBJ1-1; the table's TRBD1 call for D was not verified on the DNA. TRBV21-1 is designated a pseudogene. The CDR3 length is 13 residues. The CDR3 region has the DNA TGTGCCAGCAGCAACCCTCCAGACACTGAAGCTTTCTTT. Translated: CASSNPPDTEAFF.

The chain uses TRBV7-2 and TRBJ2-3; 9 bases agree with TRBD1. This CDR3 has 14 amino acids. Germline V lookup: CDR1 SGHTA, CDR2 FQGNSA. The V segment lost 8 bases and the J segment 7 bases; nucleotides outside the gene matches: 10. The CDR3 DNA follows: TGTGCCAGCGGGACCGGGACAGGGACGCATACGCAGTATTTT. It yields the protein CASGTGTGTHTQYF. Using reference TRBV7-2 and TRBJ2-3 for the parts outside the CDR3, the full variable domain is GAGVSQSPSNKVTEKGKDVELRCDPISGHTALYWYRQSLGQGLEFLIYFQGNSAPDKSGLPSDRFSAERTGGSVSTLTIQRTQQEDSAVYLCASGTGTGTHTQYFGPGTRLTVL.

The J gene is TRBJ1-1, the V gene TRBV15, with D hard to call. CDR3 length: 15 residues. Germline CDR1 LNHNV, CDR2 YYDKDF (reference sequence). Trimming left V 4 bases short and J 1 base short, with 13 bases between. This chain's CDR3 is CATSIDREGNTEAFF. CDR3 bases: TGTGCCACCAGCATCGATCGGGAAGGGAACACTGAAGCTTTCTTT.

The chain couples TRBV4-1 to TRBJ1-3; the match to TRBD1 covers 7 bases. The V gene end was trimmed by 1 base and the J gene end by 0 bases; junction bases not matched to a gene: 9. The CDR3 has 18 residues. Germline lookup yields CDR1 MGHRA and CDR2 YSYEKL. CDR3 loop: CASSQALGQQSSGNTIYF. The CDR3 DNA sequence: TGCGCCAGCAGCCAAGCCTTGGGACAGCAAAGCTCTGGAAACACCATATATTTT.

The chain recombines TRBV2 with TRBJ1-2, with D hard to call. This CDR3 has 13 residues. Per the germline V gene, CDR1 is SNHLY and CDR2 is FYNNEI. Trimming removed 7 bases at V and 6 bases at J, with 15 bases between. DNA for the CDR3: TGTGCCAGCAATGGGCGGGCAACTAATGGCTACACCTTC. Translated, it gives CASNGRATNGYTF.

The chain carries TRBV15 and TRBJ2-6; no definite D call. The CDR3 totals 13 residues. CDR1 and CDR2 from the germline V gene are LNHNV and YYDKDF (reference sequence). Trimming took off 10 bases at V and 1 base at J, with 8 bases between the two ends. CDR3 residues: CASAESGANVLTF. The CDR3, as DNA: TGTGCCAGTGCAGAATCTGGGGCCAACGTCCTGACTTTC.

The chain employs TRBV9 and TRBJ1-1; D gene ambiguous. Looked up from germline, CDR1 is SGDLS and CDR2 is YYNGEE. V shed 1 base and J shed 3 bases, with 13 bases lying between them. This CDR3 comprises 15 residues. In DNA form, the CDR3 reads TGTGCCAGCAGCGTAATCCCTACGTCGGACACTGAAGCTTTCTTT. Its protein is CASSVIPTSDTEAFF.

This chain connects TRBV9 to TRBJ1-4; a possible D gene is TRBD1 (6 bases). The germline V gene has CDR1 SGDLS and CDR2 YYNGEE. V lost 0 bases to trimming and J lost 8 bases, with 17 bases between them. The CDR3 contains 16 residues. Here the CDR3 reads CASSVDTGHTGEKLFF. CDR3 coding DNA: TGTGCCAGCAGCGTAGATACAGGGCACACAGGGGAAAAACTGTTTTTT.

The chain uses TRBV6-5 and TRBJ1-6; D perhaps matches TRBD1 (6 bases). The germline V gene encodes CDR1 MNHEY and CDR2 SVGAGI. There are 14 residues in the CDR3. The ends were cut back, 6 bases at V and 9 bases at J, with 15 bases in the middle. The CDR3 DNA reads as TGTGCCAGCAGCTCGAGAACAGGGTCTTCACCCCTCCACTTT. Amino acids: CASSSRTGSSPLHF.

The rearrangement uses TRBV2 and TRBJ1-5; D might be TRBD1 (5 bases). The ends were cut back, 9 bases at V and 7 bases at J, with 22 bases in the middle. The germline gives CDR1 SNHLY, CDR2 FYNNEI. The CDR3 sequence is 15 residues long. For the CDR3, the DNA is TGTGCCAGAACAAATTGGGGGGGGGTCCGACAGCCCCAGCATTTT. It yields the protein CARTNWGGVRQPQHF.